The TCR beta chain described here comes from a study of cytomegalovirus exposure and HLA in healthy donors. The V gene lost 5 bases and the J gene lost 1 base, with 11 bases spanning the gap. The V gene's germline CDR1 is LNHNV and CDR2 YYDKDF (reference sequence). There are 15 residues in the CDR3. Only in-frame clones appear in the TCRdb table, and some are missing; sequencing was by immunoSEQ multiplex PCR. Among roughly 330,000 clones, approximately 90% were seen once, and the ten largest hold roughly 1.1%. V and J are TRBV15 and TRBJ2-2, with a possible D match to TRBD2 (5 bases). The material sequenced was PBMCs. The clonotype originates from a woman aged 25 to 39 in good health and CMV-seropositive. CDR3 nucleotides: TGTGCCACCAGCCAACCAGGAGGGAACACCGGGGAGCTGTTTTTT. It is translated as CATSQPGGNTGELFF.